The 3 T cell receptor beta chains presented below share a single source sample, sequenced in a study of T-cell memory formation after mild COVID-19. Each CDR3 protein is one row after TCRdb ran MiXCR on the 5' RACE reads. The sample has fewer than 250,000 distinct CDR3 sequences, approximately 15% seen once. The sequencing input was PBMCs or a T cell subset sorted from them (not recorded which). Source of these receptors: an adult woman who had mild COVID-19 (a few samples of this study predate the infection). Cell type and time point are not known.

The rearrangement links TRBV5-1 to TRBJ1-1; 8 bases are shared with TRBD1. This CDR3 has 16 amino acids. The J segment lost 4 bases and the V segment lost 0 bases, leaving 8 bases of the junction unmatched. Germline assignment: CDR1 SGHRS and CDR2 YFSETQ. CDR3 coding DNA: TGCGCCAGCAGCTTGGCCACGGACAGGGCTAGCACTGAAGCTTTCTTT. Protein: CASSLATDRASTEAFF.

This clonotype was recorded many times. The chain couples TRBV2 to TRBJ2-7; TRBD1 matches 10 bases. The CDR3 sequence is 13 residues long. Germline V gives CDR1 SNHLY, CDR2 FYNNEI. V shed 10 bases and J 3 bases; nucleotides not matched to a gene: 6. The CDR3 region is CAIERDRGYEQYF. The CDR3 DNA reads TGTGCCATTGAACGGGACAGGGGCTACGAGCAGTACTTC.

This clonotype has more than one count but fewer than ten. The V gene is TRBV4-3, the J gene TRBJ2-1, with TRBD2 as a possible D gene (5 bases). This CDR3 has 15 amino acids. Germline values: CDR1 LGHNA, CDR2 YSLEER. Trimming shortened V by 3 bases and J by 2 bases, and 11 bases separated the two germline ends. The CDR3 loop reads CASSQPGDAYNEQFF. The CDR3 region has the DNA TGCGCCAGCAGCCAGCCCGGGGATGCCTACAATGAGCAGTTCTTC.